These 24 T cell receptor beta chains came from one sample sequenced in a study of T cell changes during pregnancy in multiple sclerosis. This table comes from immunoSEQ multiplex PCR, and its TCRdb copy is limited to in-frame clones, with some not included. The table lists some 39,000 clones, 75% to 95% of them singletons. The sequenced sample was CD4+ T cells from peripheral blood mononuclear cells, obtained in the third trimester of pregnancy. These TCRs come from a female donor in good health, enrolled as a control in a pregnancy study.

This clone was counted once. The rearrangement uses TRBV7-9 and TRBJ2-7; perhaps TRBD1 as D (7 bases). The CDR3 has 12 amino acids. V was trimmed by 5 bases and J by 7 bases, leaving 12 bases between them. CDR1 SEHNR and CDR2 FQNEAQ come from the germline V gene (reference sequence). CDR3 protein: CASSRGTAEQYF. CDR3 DNA: TGTGCCAGCAGCCGCGGGACAGCAGAGCAGTACTTC.

This clone was seen a single time. The chain links TRBV11-2 to TRBJ2-5; D possibly corresponds to TRBD1 (5 bases). This CDR3 is built from 13 residues. CDR1 is SGHAT, CDR2 FQNNGV, per germline. The germline V and J ends were trimmed by 5 bases and 4 bases, with 11 bases remaining between them. The DNA for the CDR3 is TGTGCCAGCAGCACATCCAGGGCAGAGACCCAGTACTTC. Translation gives CASSTSRAETQYF.

The chain is built from TRBV4-1 and TRBJ2-5; 9 positions agree with TRBD1. The germline gives CDR1 MGHRA, CDR2 YSYEKL. Trimming at V came to 4 bases and at J to 4 bases, leaving 7 bases not matched to a gene. This CDR3 is 15 amino acids long. The CDR3 spells CASSRDLGQGETQYF. CDR3 DNA: TGCGCCAGCAGCCGGGACCTGGGACAGGGAGAGACCCAGTACTTC.

This clone was recorded a few times. J is TRBJ1-6 and V is TRBV5-6; a possible D gene is TRBD1 (5 bases). The CDR3 extends over 13 amino acids. CDR1 is SGHDT and CDR2 is YYEEEE in the germline V gene. V lost 6 bases to trimming and J lost 2 bases, with 6 bases between them. CDR3: CASTDTYNSPLHF. The CDR3, as DNA: TGTGCCAGCACGGACACCTATAATTCACCCCTCCACTTT.

The rearrangement joins TRBV5-1 to TRBJ1-2; TRBD1 is a possible D gene (5 bases). V dropped 8 bases and J dropped 9 bases, with 17 bases sitting between them. Germline CDR1 SGHRS, CDR2 YFSETQ. This CDR3 has 12 amino acids. The CDR3 reads CARNYQGGSYTF. In DNA form, the CDR3 reads TGCGCCAGGAACTATCAGGGTGGAAGCTACACCTTC.

The rearrangement uses TRBV4-1 and TRBJ2-3, with D perhaps TRBD1 (5 bases). The germline V and J ends were trimmed by 1 base and 2 bases, with 13 bases remaining between them. This CDR3 is 16 amino acids long. Germline V gene sequence: CDR1 MGHRA, CDR2 YSYEKL. This chain's CDR3 is CASSQVGHIFTDTQYF. The CDR3 coding sequence is TGCGCCAGCAGCCAAGTCGGACATATTTTCACAGATACGCAGTATTTT.

This chain links TRBV5-1 with TRBJ2-5; possibly TRBD1 for D (6 bases). In germline, CDR1 is SGHRS, CDR2 YFSETQ. Trimming removed 2 bases at V and 4 bases at J, with 9 bases between. The CDR3 sequence is 13 residues long. In DNA, the CDR3 is TGCGCCAGCAGCTTCGAAGGGGGAGAGACCCAGTACTTC. It is translated as CASSFEGGETQYF.

This clone has just one count. The chain employs TRBV5-8 and TRBJ1-6; D remains unclear. V was clipped by 2 bases and J by 7 bases, with 10 bases between them. CDR1 and CDR2 (germline): SGHTS, YDEGEE. CDR3 length equals 14 residues. The CDR3 DNA follows: TGTGCCAGCAGCTTACGCCCGAGAAATTCACCCCTCCACTTT. Its protein product is CASSLRPRNSPLHF. The full variable domain, with the rest looked up from reference TRBV5-8 and TRBJ1-6, is EAGVTQSPTHLIKTRGQQATLRCSPISGHTSVYWYQQALGLGLQFLLWYDEGEERNRGNFPPRFSGRQFPNYSSELNVNALELEDSALYLCASSLRPRNSPLHFGNGTRLTVT.

This chain joins TRBV7-2 and TRBJ2-5; D perhaps matches TRBD1 (5 bases). V was cut by 5 bases and J by 5 bases, with 18 bases left in between. CDR1 and CDR2 from the germline V gene are SGHTA and FQGNSA. The CDR3 covers 15 residues. The CDR3 region has the DNA TGTGCCAGCAGCCTTGATCAGGGCTATTTGGAGACCCAGTACTTC. Its protein is CASSLDQGYLETQYF.

V is TRBV5-1 and J is TRBJ2-5; a possible D gene is TRBD2 (5 bases). V shed 2 bases and J shed 2 bases, with 10 bases lying between them. The CDR3 runs 14 residues. The germline V gene encodes CDR1 SGHRS and CDR2 YFSETQ. The CDR3 region is CASSLQRNQETQYF. The CDR3 bases are TGCGCCAGCAGCTTACAGCGGAATCAAGAGACCCAGTACTTC. The full variable domain, rest sourced from reference TRBV5-1 and TRBJ2-5, is KAGVTQTPRYLIKTRGQQVTLSCSPISGHRSVSWYQQTPGQGLQFLFEYFSETQRNKGNFPGRFSGRQFSNSRSEMNVSTLELGDSALYLCASSLQRNQETQYFGPGTRLLVL.

The gene calls are TRBV5-4 and TRBJ2-2; 11 bases line up with TRBD2. The CDR3 is made up of 16 amino acids. The J segment lost 2 bases and the V segment lost 4 bases, leaving 4 bases of the junction unmatched. Germline V CDR1 and CDR2: SGHNT, YYREEE (reference sequence). The CDR3 spells CASSPGLAGNTGELFF. In nucleotides, the CDR3 is TGTGCCAGCAGCCCTGGACTAGCGGGTAACACCGGGGAGCTGTTTTTT. The whole variable domain, filled in from reference TRBV5-4 and TRBJ2-2, reads ETGVTQSPTHLIKTRGQQVTLRCSSQSGHNTVSWYQQALGQGPQFIFQYYREEENGRGNFPPRFSGLQFPNYSSELNVNALELDDSALYLCASSPGLAGNTGELFFGEGSRLTVL.

V gene TRBV30 combines with J gene TRBJ1-3; D possibly corresponds to TRBD1 (5 bases). CDR3 length: 13 residues. The germline V gene has CDR1 GTSNPN and CDR2 SVGIG (reference sequence). The ends were cut back, 5 bases at V and 1 base at J, with 9 bases in the middle. This CDR3 reads CAWGHQSGNTIYF. The CDR3 DNA sequence: TGTGCCTGGGGACATCAATCTGGAAACACCATATATTTT.

The chain uses TRBV9 and TRBJ2-3; tentative D call: TRBD2 (6 bases). V was trimmed by 0 bases and J by 14 bases, leaving 22 bases between them. The germline CDR1 and CDR2 sequences are SGDLS and YYNGEE. The CDR3 is made up of 15 amino acids. CDR3 in amino acids: CASSVGLGLQDEWYF. The CDR3 DNA follows: TGTGCCAGCAGCGTAGGGCTAGGACTACAAGATGAATGGTATTTT.

J is TRBJ1-6 and V is TRBV18, with D maybe TRBD1 (6 bases). The CDR3 is made up of 16 amino acids. V gave up 5 bases and J gave up 4 bases, with 15 bases separating them. Germline V gene lookup returns CDR1 KGHSH and CDR2 LQKENI. The CDR3: CASSSEGVIYNSPLHF. As DNA, the CDR3 is TGTGCCAGCTCAAGTGAGGGGGTCATTTATAATTCACCCCTCCACTTT.

The rearrangement uses TRBV28 and TRBJ2-5, with 7 bases fitting TRBD2. Germline lookup yields CDR1 MDHEN and CDR2 SYDVKM. The CDR3 covers 13 residues. V gave up 3 bases and J gave up 3 bases; unmatched junction bases: 1. The CDR3 here is CASSFGLEETQYF. As DNA, the CDR3 is TGTGCCAGCAGTTTTGGACTAGAAGAGACCCAGTACTTC.

The chain uses TRBV5-4 and TRBJ1-1; 11 positions agree with TRBD1. Trimming took 3 bases from V and 10 from J; bases not matched to a gene: 5. There are 13 residues in the CDR3. Looked up from germline, CDR1 is SGHNT and CDR2 is YYREEE (reference sequence). CDR3 amino acids: CASSYGTGGRAFF. The CDR3 DNA follows: TGTGCCAGCAGCTATGGGACAGGGGGTAGAGCTTTCTTT.

The V and J genes are TRBV20-1 and TRBJ2-7; maybe TRBD1 (6 bases). V lost 6 bases and J 5 bases, leaving 11 bases between the germline ends. The CDR3 is made up of 11 amino acids. CDR1 and CDR2 from the germline V gene are DFQATT and SNEGSKA (reference sequence). As DNA, the CDR3 is TGCAGTGCCCAAACAGGGAACGAGCAGTACTTC. It encodes CSAQTGNEQYF.

V gene TRBV6-5 combines with J gene TRBJ1-2, with D perhaps TRBD1 (5 bases). From germline, CDR1 is MNHEY and CDR2 SVGAGI. V lost 6 bases to trimming and J lost 8 bases, with 13 bases between them. This CDR3 is built from 12 residues. The CDR3 region is CASSNGGWGYTF. In DNA, the CDR3 is TGTGCCAGCAGCAACGGGGGTTGGGGCTACACCTTC.

This rearrangement joins TRBV5-4 to TRBJ2-1; 7 bases map to TRBD2. The V segment lost 3 bases and the J segment 12 bases; nucleotides outside the gene matches: 9. Germline V gene sequence: CDR1 SGHNT, CDR2 YYREEE (reference sequence). The CDR3 spans 13 residues. The CDR3 here is CASSSGLEVSQFF. In nucleotides, the CDR3 is TGTGCCAGCAGCTCCGGACTAGAGGTCTCGCAGTTCTTC. The variable domain in full, with the rest retrieved from reference TRBV5-4 and TRBJ2-1, is ETGVTQSPTHLIKTRGQQVTLRCSSQSGHNTVSWYQQALGQGPQFIFQYYREEENGRGNFPPRFSGLQFPNYSSELNVNALELDDSALYLCASSSGLEVSQFFGPGTRLTVL.

This clone was recorded once. The chain has TRBV5-1 and TRBJ2-7; 7 bases are shared with TRBD1. The CDR3 totals 14 residues. Trimming at V came to 4 bases and at J to 3 bases, leaving 7 bases not matched to a gene. Germline values: CDR1 SGHRS, CDR2 YFSETQ. CDR3 loop: CASSRTGEIYEQYF. The CDR3 DNA sequence: TGCGCCAGCAGCAGGACAGGCGAAATCTACGAGCAGTACTTC.

This chain links TRBV16 with TRBJ1-1, with a weak D call TRBD1 (5 bases). V was pared by 4 bases and J by 1 base, with 13 bases between. The germline V gene encodes CDR1 KGHSY and CDR2 FQNENV. This CDR3 contains 15 residues. Here the CDR3 reads CASSLRAGSNTEAFF. The CDR3 region has the DNA TGTGCCAGCAGCCTCAGAGCAGGGTCGAACACTGAAGCTTTCTTT.

The V call is TRBV19, the J call TRBJ1-5; 7 bases map to TRBD1. Germline CDR1 LNHDA, CDR2 SQIVND (reference sequence). CDR3 length: 15 amino acids. J gave up 3 bases and V 6 bases, and 8 bases lay outside the gene matches. The chain's CDR3 is CASSLGGLHNQPQHF. The CDR3 bases are TGTGCCAGTAGCCTAGGGGGCTTGCACAATCAGCCCCAGCATTTT. Complete variable domain (other parts from reference TRBV19 and TRBJ1-5): DGGITQSPKYLFRKEGQNVTLSCEQNLNHDAMYWYRQDPGQGLRLIYYSQIVNDFQKGDIAEGYSVSREKKESFPLTVTSAQKNPTAFYLCASSLGGLHNQPQHFGDGTRLSIL.

This clone appeared a few times. The rearrangement links TRBV10-3 to TRBJ2-3; 8 nucleotides align to TRBD2. The V and J ends lost 7 bases and 5 bases, in that order; junction bases with no gene match: 8. Germline CDR1 and CDR2: ENHRY and SYGVKD. The length of the CDR3 is 14 residues. CDR3 nucleotides: TGTGCCATCAACCGGGACGGGGGGGAAGATACGCAGTATTTT. Translation gives CAINRDGGEDTQYF.

The V gene is TRBV2, the J gene TRBJ2-3, with unresolved D. The germline CDR1 and CDR2 sequences are SNHLY and FYNNEI. The CDR3 runs 17 residues. V was pared by 10 bases and J by 0 bases, with 23 bases between. CDR3 nucleotide sequence: TGTGCCATAGCCGAAGGTTTGGGTTTCACTAGCACAGATACGCAGTATTTT. As protein: CAIAEGLGFTSTDTQYF.